This is a list of T cell receptor beta chains from one sample in a study of identical twins. TCRdb reanalysed the 5' RACE reads using MiXCR and keeps one entry per CDR3 protein. The sample consists of under 900,000 distinct CDR3 sequences, over 15% of them appearing once. This sample was also put to use in a study of T cells expressing NK-cell markers.

Sequencing was performed on PBMCs. The receptors shown here come from a woman aged 18-35 years in good health. Each CDR3 is given with its conserved first and last residue. A D gene is named only where the DNA matches it firmly. Part of the rows lack a size; the others show once, few, many or a class for expanded clones.

size: -
D: -
V: TRBV21-1
J: TRBJ2-6
length: 16
CDR3: CASSIFPDSGANVLTF
DNA: TGTGCCAGCAGCATTTTCCCGGACTCTGGGGCCAACGTCCTGACTTTC

size: few
D: -
V: TRBV7-9
J: TRBJ1-2
length: 14
CDR3: CASSKITDSYGYTF
DNA: TGTGCCAGCAGTAAAATCACGGACAGCTATGGCTACACCTTC

size: few
D: TRBD2
V: TRBV4-3
J: TRBJ2-2
length: 18
CDR3: CASSQDRASGQWSGELFF
DNA: TGCGCCAGCAGCCAAGATCGGGCTAGCGGGCAATGGTCCGGGGAGCTGTTTTTT

size: -
D: -
V: TRBV15
J: TRBJ2-7
length: 14
CDR3: CATSRDYNSYEQYF
DNA: TGTGCCACCAGCAGAGATTACAATTCCTACGAGCAGTACTTC

size: many
D: TRBD2
V: TRBV20-1
J: TRBJ2-3
length: 16
CDR3: CSADETSGGSTDTQYF
DNA: TGCAGTGCCGACGAAACTAGCGGGGGGAGCACAGATACGCAGTATTTT

size: -
D: -
V: TRBV6-5
J: TRBJ2-5
length: 15
CDR3: CASSYSSIRQETQYF
DNA: TGTGCCAGCAGTTACAGCTCAATCCGCCAAGAGACCCAGTACTTC

size: few
D: TRBD2
V: TRBV6-1
J: TRBJ2-5
length: 13
CDR3: CASSISGGETQYF
DNA: TGTGCCAGCAGTATTAGCGGGGGAGAGACCCAGTACTTC

size: few
D: -
V: TRBV20-1
J: TRBJ1-5
length: 15
CDR3: CSASQDGQSNQPQHF
DNA: TGCAGTGCTAGTCAGGACGGACAGTCCAATCAGCCCCAGCATTTT

size: many
D: -
V: TRBV15
J: TRBJ1-6
length: 13
CDR3: CATRSVGNSPLHF
DNA: TGTGCCACCAGGTCTGTGGGGAATTCACCCCTCCACTTT

size: few
D: TRBD1
V: TRBV7-8
J: TRBJ1-2
length: 19
CDR3: CASSLVKDRGNIFGDGYTF
DNA: TGTGCCAGCAGCTTAGTGAAGGACAGGGGAAACATATTCGGGGATGGCTACACCTTC

size: few
D: -
V: TRBV20-1
J: TRBJ1-1
length: 11
CDR3: CSAKEYTEAFF
DNA: TGCAGTGCAAAAGAGTACACTGAAGCTTTCTTT

size: once
D: -
V: TRBV7-9
J: TRBJ2-1
length: 13
CDR3: CASSLAPGQSEFF
DNA: TGTGCCAGCAGCTTAGCGCCGGGCCAGTCCGAGTTCTTC

size: -
D: TRBD2
V: TRBV5-5
J: TRBJ2-2
length: 17
CDR3: CASSQHGLAGNTGELFF
DNA: TGTGCCAGCAGCCAACATGGACTAGCGGGGAACACCGGGGAGCTGTTTTTT

size: few
D: -
V: TRBV7-2
J: TRBJ2-7
length: 16
CDR3: CASSLVPPGSSYEQYF
DNA: TGTGCCAGCAGCTTAGTCCCCCCGGGGTCCTCCTACGAGCAGTACTTC

size: few
D: -
V: TRBV12-3/TRBV12-4
J: TRBJ2-1
length: 17
CDR3: CASSWGLGTLGGNEQFF
DNA: TGTGCCAGCAGTTGGGGATTGGGGACCCTAGGGGGGAATGAGCAGTTCTTC

size: -
D: -
V: TRBV7-6
J: TRBJ2-7
length: 14
CDR3: CASSQLESSYEQYF
DNA: TGTGCCAGCAGCCAATTAGAAAGCTCCTACGAGCAGTACTTC

size: few
D: -
V: TRBV5-4
J: TRBJ2-3
length: 15
CDR3: CASSLKNLELDTQYF
DNA: TGTGCCAGCAGCCTAAAAAACCTTGAGCTGGATACGCAGTATTTT

size: many
D: TRBD1
V: TRBV11-2
J: TRBJ1-5
length: 18
CDR3: CASSFYGSGQGFSQPQHF
DNA: TGTGCCAGCAGCTTCTACGGTTCGGGACAGGGGTTTAGTCAGCCCCAGCATTTT

size: -
D: TRBD2
V: TRBV20-1
J: TRBJ2-3
length: 16
CDR3: CCARGKLAGYTDTQYF
DNA: TGCTGTGCTAGAGGGAAACTAGCGGGGTACACAGATACGCAGTATTTT

size: -
D: TRBD1
V: TRBV20-1
J: TRBJ2-7
length: 12
CDR3: CSANRQGIEQYF
DNA: TGCAGTGCTAATCGACAGGGAATCGAGCAGTACTTC

size: few
D: TRBD2
V: TRBV29-1
J: TRBJ2-1
length: 13
CDR3: CSVAQSSSGGLFF
DNA: TGCAGCGTTGCTCAATCTAGCAGCGGGGGGTTGTTCTTC

size: few
D: TRBD2
V: TRBV7-8
J: TRBJ2-1
length: 15
CDR3: CASSISGGQYNEQFF
DNA: TGTGCCAGCAGCATCAGCGGGGGACAATACAATGAGCAGTTCTTC

size: -
D: -
V: TRBV11-3
J: TRBJ2-2
length: 13
CDR3: CASSVQNTGELFF
DNA: TGTGCCAGCAGCGTACAGAACACCGGGGAGCTGTTTTTT

size: few
D: -
V: TRBV12-3/TRBV12-4
J: TRBJ2-7
length: 14
CDR3: CASRITTGVAEQYF
DNA: TGTGCCAGCAGGATCACAACAGGAGTGGCCGAGCAGTACTTC

size: -
D: -
V: TRBV20-1
J: TRBJ1-5
length: 13
CDR3: CSANRGRDQPQHF
DNA: TGCAGTGCTAACCGGGGGCGTGATCAGCCCCAGCATTTT

size: -
D: -
V: TRBV7-3
J: TRBJ1-1
length: 13
CDR3: CASGMGANTEAFF
DNA: TGTGCCAGCGGGATGGGGGCGAACACTGAAGCTTTCTTT

size: many
D: -
V: TRBV7-2
J: TRBJ2-3
length: 15
CDR3: CASKSWGASTDTQYF
DNA: TGTGCCAGCAAATCTTGGGGTGCTAGCACAGATACGCAGTATTTT

size: -
D: TRBD2
V: TRBV7-2
J: TRBJ2-3
length: 14
CDR3: CASSLGRGVDTQYF
DNA: TGTGCCAGCAGCCTAGGTCGGGGGGTTGATACGCAGTATTTT

size: medium-sized
D: -
V: TRBV27
J: TRBJ2-3
length: 16
CDR3: CASSPPPGASTDTQYF
DNA: TGTGCCAGCAGCCCCCCCCCGGGGGCCAGCACAGATACGCAGTATTTT

size: few
D: TRBD1
V: TRBV12-3/TRBV12-4
J: TRBJ1-6
length: 14
CDR3: CASSPRQGLAPLHF
DNA: TGTGCCAGCAGTCCACGACAGGGATTGGCTCCCCTCCACTTT

size: -
D: -
V: TRBV20-1
J: TRBJ2-7
length: 13
CDR3: CSASVTGTYEQYF
DNA: TGCAGTGCTAGTGTGACGGGGACCTACGAGCAGTACTTC

size: -
D: TRBD2
V: TRBV9
J: TRBJ2-2
length: 14
CDR3: CASSVSGRGGELFF
DNA: TGTGCCAGCAGCGTAAGCGGGAGGGGCGGGGAGCTGTTTTTT